Each of the 3 T cell receptor beta chains below was sequenced from the same sample in a study of blood T cell repertoires in COVID-19. TCRdb keeps only in-frame clones here, not all; method: immunoSEQ multiplex PCR. The sample shows roughly 200,000 clones, over 75% of them seen only once. Sequencing was done on a sample of peripheral blood. These receptors were obtained from a human donor with active or convalescent COVID-19. The donor label of this sample is uncertain.

The chain links TRBV30 to TRBJ1-5, with D possibly TRBD1 on 6 matching bases. The CDR3 spans 14 residues. V shed 5 bases and J shed 4 bases, with 15 bases lying between them. Per the germline V gene, CDR1 is GTSNPN and CDR2 is SVGIG (reference sequence). This chain's CDR3 is CAWRSGALNQPQHF. DNA for the CDR3: TGTGCCTGGCGATCAGGGGCCTTGAATCAGCCCCAGCATTTT.

This chain links TRBV28 with TRBJ2-1; a possible D gene is TRBD2 (5 bases). Germline CDR1 reads MDHEN; CDR2 reads SYDVKM. CDR3 length equals 12 residues. Trimming pared 4 bases from V and 10 bases from J, leaving 11 bases between. For the CDR3, the DNA is TGTGCCAGCAGTTCCGGACTTCCCGAGCAGTTCTTC. As protein: CASSSGLPEQFF.

The chain recombines TRBV18 with TRBJ2-5; TRBD2 matches at 9 bases. V shed 8 bases, J shed 4 bases, and the junction held 8 bases outside the gene matches. The CDR3 contains 14 residues. Germline loops: CDR1 KGHSH, CDR2 LQKENI. The CDR3 protein is CASRVVAGAETQYF. As DNA, the CDR3 is TGTGCCAGCCGAGTGGTAGCGGGGGCAGAGACCCAGTACTTC.